The clone carrying this T cell receptor beta chain was counted only a few times. This sample was included in a study of OX40 agonist ivuxolimab in advanced cancers. At the level of the study: Patients were given ivuxolimab, an antibody that agonizes OX40 (CD134). Patients with prior anti-PD-1, anti-PD-L1 or anti-CTLA-4 therapy were eligible; less than 50% had some. Three partial responders included one hepatocellular carcinoma patient and two cutaneous melanoma patients.

This table comes from immunoSEQ multiplex PCR, and its TCRdb copy is limited to in-frame clones, with some not included. The data contain roughly 45,000 clones, approximately 79% of them singletons. The sample in question was CD4+ or CD8+ T cells sorted from blood, obtained in a trial of the OX40 agonist ivuxolimab. The source is an adult with an advanced solid tumor such as melanoma, head and neck, liver or kidney cancer.

CDR3 amino acids: CASSLALAGGTEQYF. The CDR3 coding sequence is TGCGCCAGCAGCTTGGCACTAGCGGGAGGGACCGAGCAGTACTTC. The gene calls are TRBV5-1 and TRBJ2-7; 13 bases align to TRBD2. After removal of 0 bases from V and 6 bases from J, the junction contained 3 bases not matched to a gene. Germline CDR1 reads SGHRS; CDR2 reads YFSETQ. The CDR3 has 15 residues.